What follows describes a single T cell receptor (beta chain). Sequencing used immunoSEQ multiplex PCR; TCRdb keeps in-frame clones, though not all of them. This table has approximately 730,000 clones, 70% to 90% appearing once. The data belong to a study of shared T cell receptors in the human thymus. The CDR3 length is 12 residues. V was cut by 5 bases and J by 5 bases, with 7 bases left in between. The germline V gene has CDR1 LGHNA and CDR2 YSLEER. These same records also appear under a second study, on human thymus T cells.

The V gene is TRBV4-3, the J gene TRBJ2-1, with D uncertain. The sequence was collected from a girl under three years old with a congenital heart defect. Sequenced: thymocytes. The CDR3 loop is CASSGRNNEQFF. The CDR3 nucleotides read TGCGCCAGCAGCGGCAGGAACAATGAGCAGTTCTTC.